A single sample gave rise to the 19 T cell receptor beta chains below, sequenced in a study of shared clonotypes between healthy human individuals. Measured with immunoSEQ multiplex PCR; TCRdb has only the in-frame clones, and not every one. The sample consists of about 1.1 million clones, around 78% of them appearing once. Sequenced input: memory CD4+ T cells from PBMCs. Sample subset: CD45RA-negative fraction. Receptors were obtained from a man younger than 35 in good health. Some clones in this sample may be carry-over from other donors' samples.

The genes are TRBV2 and TRBJ1-1, with D perhaps matching TRBD1 (6 bases). V was shortened by 1 base and J by 5 bases, with 11 bases between the two germline ends. The CDR3 totals 14 residues. Germline assignment: CDR1 SNHLY and CDR2 FYNNEI. CDR3 DNA: TGTGCCAGCAGTGAAGTAAGGGGGAGAACTGAAGCTTTCTTT. Amino acids: CASSEVRGRTEAFF.

In its sample, this clone was seen a few times. The chain links TRBV4-2 to TRBJ2-1, with 9 bases lining up with TRBD2. V shed 4 bases and J 8 bases; nucleotides not matched to a gene: 9. CDR1 is LGHNA and CDR2 is YNFKEQ in the germline V gene. The CDR3 is 15 residues long. CDR3 in amino acids: CASSRGTSRSDEQFF. In nucleotides, the CDR3 is TGTGCCAGCAGCCGGGGGACTAGCCGGTCCGATGAGCAGTTCTTC.

The rearrangement uses TRBV28 and TRBJ1-4; D unclear. The CDR3 covers 13 residues. CDR1 is MDHEN, CDR2 SYDVKM, per germline. The germline V and J ends were trimmed by 4 bases and 1 base, with 4 bases remaining between them. CDR3 sequence (DNA): TGTGCCAGCAGTTCCCAAACTAATGAAAAACTGTTTTTT. This codes for CASSSQTNEKLFF.

This chain links TRBV10-1 with TRBJ2-2; D uncertain. V was clipped by 6 bases and J by 2 bases, with 4 bases between them. In germline, CDR1 is WNHNN, CDR2 SYGVQD (reference sequence). CDR3 size: 12 residues. CDR3 nucleotides: TGCGCCAGCAGAACTAACACCGGGGAGCTGTTTTTT. Its protein is CASRTNTGELFF.

The V and J genes are TRBV5-6 and TRBJ1-4; 8 positions agree with TRBD1. Germline V gives CDR1 SGHDT, CDR2 YYEEEE. J lost 5 bases, V lost 4 bases, and 7 bases had no gene match. The CDR3 totals 15 residues. CDR3 in DNA: TGTGCCAGCAGCCCAATGCAGGGGGCAAATGAAAAACTGTTTTTT. Translation gives CASSPMQGANEKLFF.

The chain joins TRBV7-2 to TRBJ2-7; D unresolved. The length of the CDR3 is 14 residues. V shed 5 bases and J shed 6 bases, with 17 bases lying between them. CDR1 SGHTA and CDR2 FQGNSA come from the germline V gene. CDR3 protein: CASSPLPIPTEQYF. In nucleotides, the CDR3 is TGTGCCAGCAGCCCCCTACCAATCCCAACCGAGCAGTACTTC.

The CDR3 nucleotides are TGCGCCAGCAGCTTTGGTAAGGAGGTAAAGACCCAGTACTTC. Its translation is CASSFGKEVKTQYF. The V call is TRBV5-1, the J call TRBJ2-5; possibly TRBD2 for D (5 bases). CDR3 length: 14 residues. Germline CDR1 is SGHRS and CDR2 is YFSETQ. V shed 2 bases and J shed 6 bases, with 14 bases lying between them.

This chain joins TRBV7-6 and TRBJ2-3; no definite D call. Trimming pared 6 bases from V and 1 base from J, leaving 11 bases between. This CDR3 region has 14 residues. CDR1 SGHVS and CDR2 FNYEAQ come from the germline V gene. CDR3: CASRAQMGTDTQYF. The CDR3, as DNA: TGTGCCAGCAGGGCCCAGATGGGCACAGATACGCAGTATTTT.

The chain joins TRBV6-1 to TRBJ1-2; 8 bases match TRBD1. The germline gives CDR1 MNHNS, CDR2 SASEGT. The CDR3 sequence is 15 residues long. V gave up 6 bases and J gave up 4 bases; unmatched junction bases: 10. The CDR3 sequence is CASSEQGASLYGYTF. The CDR3 region has the DNA TGTGCCAGCAGCGAGCAGGGGGCCTCCCTCTATGGCTACACCTTC.

V is TRBV27 and J is TRBJ2-1; D might be TRBD1 (6 bases). The V gene lost 0 bases and the J gene lost 0 bases, with 18 bases spanning the gap. Germline assignment: CDR1 MNHEY and CDR2 SMNVEV (reference sequence). The CDR3 is 19 amino acids. The CDR3 region is CASSLSGHLLPNSYNEQFF. The CDR3 nucleotides read TGTGCCAGCAGTTTATCGGGACACCTTCTCCCCAACTCCTACAATGAGCAGTTCTTC.

The chain combines TRBV7-6 with TRBJ1-5; 7 nucleotides match TRBD1. The CDR3 has 15 amino acids. V lost 2 bases to trimming and J lost 7 bases; unmatched junction nucleotides: 8. The germline gives CDR1 SGHVS, CDR2 FNYEAQ. CDR3 nucleotides: TGTGCCAGCAGCTTAACAGGGGCCGTCGAACAGCCCCAGCATTTT. It encodes CASSLTGAVEQPQHF.

The chain combines TRBV2 with TRBJ2-2; D not certain. The CDR3 length is 15 residues. Germline V CDR1 and CDR2: SNHLY, FYNNEI. V lost 6 bases to trimming and J lost 6 bases, with 17 bases between them. The CDR3 loop is CASSAARSDAGELFF. The CDR3 region has the DNA TGTGCCAGCAGCGCCGCGAGGAGCGACGCCGGGGAGCTGTTTTTT.

The gene calls are TRBV7-2 and TRBJ1-2; D not resolved. There are 12 residues in the CDR3. Trimming pared 4 bases from V and 7 bases from J, leaving 10 bases between. Germline V lookup: CDR1 SGHTA, CDR2 FQGNSA. CDR3 DNA: TGTGCCAGCAGCTCGCTATCGGGTGGCTACACCTTC. Encoded protein: CASSSLSGGYTF.

This chain links TRBV7-3 with TRBJ2-1, with 11 bases matching TRBD2. Germline lookup yields CDR1 SGHTA and CDR2 FQGTGA. The V segment lost 4 bases and the J segment 7 bases; nucleotides outside the gene matches: 9. This CDR3 contains 16 residues. For the CDR3, the DNA is TGTGCCAGCAGCTCCCCCACTAGCGGGAGTTTTAATGAGCAGTTCTTC. This translates into CASSSPTSGSFNEQFF.

The chain has TRBV11-2 and TRBJ1-5; D remains ambiguous. Germline V gene sequence: CDR1 SGHAT, CDR2 FQNNGV. This CDR3 has 14 amino acids. Trimming took 4 bases from V and 5 from J, leaving 12 bases between them. CDR3: CASSSQPRDQPQHF. The CDR3 DNA reads as TGTGCCAGCAGCTCCCAGCCCCGTGATCAGCCCCAGCATTTT.

This clone was observed a few times. V usage is TRBV28 and J usage is TRBJ2-7; 10 bases align to TRBD1. Germline values: CDR1 MDHEN, CDR2 SYDVKM. Trimming removed 7 bases from V and 1 base from J; junction bases left unmatched: 4. The CDR3 has 14 amino acids. This chain's CDR3 is CASTRTGGSYEQYF. The CDR3 DNA is TGTGCCAGCACCAGGACAGGGGGATCCTACGAGCAGTACTTC. Full variable domain (rest looked up from reference TRBV28 and TRBJ2-7): DVKVTQSSRYLVKRTGEKVFLECVQDMDHENMFWYRQDPGLGLRLIYFSYDVKMKEKGDIPEGYSVSREKKERFSLILESASTNQTSMYLCASTRTGGSYEQYFGPGTRLTVT.

As regards this clone: The sample has other DNA sequences that encode this CDR3 too. The V call is TRBV20-1, the J call TRBJ2-5, with D tentatively TRBD2 (5 bases). The CDR3 length is 10 residues. Germline values: CDR1 DFQATT, CDR2 SNEGSKA (reference sequence). Deletions cut 6 bases from V and 4 bases from J, with 6 bases between. For the CDR3, the DNA is TGCAGTGCCGGGGTAGAGACCCAGTACTTC. It encodes CSAGVETQYF.

The chain recombines TRBV5-1 with TRBJ2-5, with 8 positions matching TRBD2. In germline, CDR1 is SGHRS, CDR2 YFSETQ. This CDR3 is 16 amino acids long. With V trimmed by 0 bases and J by 5 bases, 9 bases remained unmatched. This chain's CDR3 is CASSLAGTSQGETQYF. CDR3 sequence (DNA): TGCGCCAGCAGCTTGGCCGGGACTAGTCAAGGGGAGACCCAGTACTTC.

Note on this clone: Other DNA sequences in the same sample also yield this CDR3. The V call is TRBV6-6, the J call TRBJ2-7; D is possibly TRBD2 (6 bases). The length of the CDR3 is 14 residues. Between the trimmed V and J ends, which lost 4 bases and 1 base, there was a span of 11 bases. Germline V gene lookup returns CDR1 MNHNY and CDR2 SVGAGI (reference sequence). CDR3 loop: CASSSRDSSYEQYF. In nucleotides, the CDR3 is TGTGCCAGCAGTTCCCGGGACTCGTCCTACGAGCAGTACTTC.